This is a list of T cell receptor beta chains from one sample in a study of T-cell reconstitution after alpha-beta-depleted transplantation in children. TCRdb processed the PCR reads anew with MiXCR; each CDR3 protein has one entry. Among roughly 500,000 distinct CDR3 sequences listed, about 11% were seen once. The material sequenced was PBMCs, taken before TCRalphabeta/CD19-depleted stem cell transplant. Receptors were obtained from a child aged 2 to 10 with inherited bone marrow failure, due to receive a stem cell transplant. Each CDR3 is given with its conserved first and last residue. The D gene is left open where the match is weak. Clone size is shown for a subset of rows, as once, few, many or a class of expanded clone.

>TRBV4-3|many|NA|TRBJ2-7
TGCGCCAGCAGCCAAGACGGGCAGATCGACGAGCAGTACTTC
CASSQDGQIDEQYF
>TRBV7-2|many|TRBD2|TRBJ2-7
TGTGCCAGCAGCTTATTGGGTGGGAGGGAGACCTACGAGCAGTACTTC
CASSLLGGRETYEQYF
>TRBV5-6|many|NA|TRBJ1-2
TGTGCCAGCACCCCTCGGATTGGCTATGGCTACACCTTC
CASTPRIGYGYTF
>TRBV7-8|many|NA|TRBJ2-5
TGTGCCAGCAGCCCGGGAGCACGGGCCCAGTACTTC
CASSPGARAQYF
>TRBV6-5|many|NA|TRBJ2-7
TGTGCCAGCAGTTACTCGATTCTCGGCAGTATCTACGAGCAGTACTTC
CASSYSILGSIYEQYF
>TRBV27|many|NA|TRBJ2-3
TGTGCCAGCAGAATGCAGGGTTCTAGCACAGATACGCAGTATTTT
CASRMQGSSTDTQYF
>TRBV12-3/TRBV12-4|many|TRBD2|TRBJ2-7
TGTGCCAGCAGTTTGCGGGCGGGGGGGTACGAGCAGTACTTC
CASSLRAGGYEQYF
>TRBV12-3/TRBV12-4|many|NA|TRBJ1-1
TGTGCCAGCCGGGATGACAGGAGGAACACTGAAGCTTTCTTT
CASRDDRRNTEAFF
>TRBV12-3/TRBV12-4|many|TRBD1|TRBJ2-3
TGTGCCAGCAGCGCTCAAGACAGGGAGTCCGATACGCAGTATTTT
CASSAQDRESDTQYF
>TRBV25-1|many|NA|TRBJ1-4
TGTGCCAGCAGTGGAGGGTTTGAGGCAACTAATGAAAAACTGTTTTTT
CASSGGFEATNEKLFF
>TRBV6-5|many|NA|TRBJ2-1
TGTGCCAGCAGTTACTCGACTCGGAGGATCAATGAGCAGTTCTTC
CASSYSTRRINEQFF
>TRBV5-1|NA|NA|TRBJ2-3
TGCGCCAGCAGCTTCAGGGTCACCTCTGGCACAGATACGCAGTATTTT
CASSFRVTSGTDTQYF
>TRBV6-6|many|NA|TRBJ2-7
TGTGCCAGCAGATTGACCAGCGAGCAGTACTTC
CASRLTSEQYF
>TRBV4-1|many|TRBD2|TRBJ2-7
TGCGCCAGCAGCCTGGGACTACTTTCCTACGAGCAGTACTTC
CASSLGLLSYEQYF
>TRBV7-2|few|NA|TRBJ2-3
TGTGCCAGCAGCTCCACGAATATGCGGACGCAGTATTTT
CASSSTNMRTQYF
>TRBV5-1|many|NA|TRBJ2-3
TGTGCCAGCAGCTTAGGCGGAGGCACAGATACGCAGTATTTT
CASSLGGGTDTQYF
>TRBV7-8|NA|TRBD2|TRBJ2-7
TGTGCCAGCCGCTACGGCGGGAGTGGTAACGAGCAGTACTTC
CASRYGGSGNEQYF
>TRBV28|many|NA|TRBJ2-5
TGTGCCAGCAGTTTAGTGGGGGGAGGCGTCCGGCAGACCCAGTACTTC
CASSLVGGGVRQTQYF
>TRBV6-2/TRBV6-3|few|NA|TRBJ2-2
TGTGCCAGCAGTTACTCATACACCGGGGAGCTGTTTTTT
CASSYSYTGELFF
>TRBV15|NA|NA|TRBJ2-7
TGTGCCACCAGCCTTGGGGGCTACGAGCAGTACTTC
CATSLGGYEQYF
>TRBV5-5|many|NA|TRBJ2-1
TGTGCCAGCAGCCGCGGACCGGGTGATGACAATGAGCAGTTCTTC
CASSRGPGDDNEQFF
>TRBV5-6|many|NA|TRBJ2-1
TGTGCCAGCAGCCCTATGATGGGGCACCTCTACAATGAGCAGTTCTTC
CASSPMMGHLYNEQFF
>TRBV20-1|NA|TRBD2|TRBJ2-1
TGCAGTGCTAGAGATCCGAGGCGGCTAGCGGGAGACTACAATGAGCAGTTCTTC
CSARDPRRLAGDYNEQFF
>TRBV20-1|NA|NA|TRBJ2-5
TGCAGTGCTAACCGGGACGCCCAAGAGACCCAGTACTTC
CSANRDAQETQYF
>TRBV4-1|many|NA|TRBJ2-5
TGCGCCAGCAGTTGGACGTACCAAGAGACCCAGTACTTC
CASSWTYQETQYF
>TRBV12-3/TRBV12-4|many|NA|TRBJ2-5
TGTGCCAGCAGTTTTACCCATCGAGGTGTGGAGACCCAGTACTTC
CASSFTHRGVETQYF
>TRBV6-1|many|TRBD1|TRBJ1-1
TGTGCCAGCATTGCGGACAGGGGGCATCATGAAGCTTTCTTT
CASIADRGHHEAFF
>TRBV4-1|many|TRBD1|TRBJ2-7
TGCGCCAGCAGCCAAGGGAAACCCGGGACAGGGGGCATCAACGAGCAGTACTTC
CASSQGKPGTGGINEQYF
>TRBV20-1|many|NA|TRBJ2-3
TGCAGTGCTAGAGATCGGGGCCGTAGCACAGATACGCAGTATTTT
CSARDRGRSTDTQYF
>TRBV3-1|many|TRBD1|TRBJ2-7
TGTGCCAGCAGCCACCTAGGACAGGGCTACGAGCAGTACTTC
CASSHLGQGYEQYF